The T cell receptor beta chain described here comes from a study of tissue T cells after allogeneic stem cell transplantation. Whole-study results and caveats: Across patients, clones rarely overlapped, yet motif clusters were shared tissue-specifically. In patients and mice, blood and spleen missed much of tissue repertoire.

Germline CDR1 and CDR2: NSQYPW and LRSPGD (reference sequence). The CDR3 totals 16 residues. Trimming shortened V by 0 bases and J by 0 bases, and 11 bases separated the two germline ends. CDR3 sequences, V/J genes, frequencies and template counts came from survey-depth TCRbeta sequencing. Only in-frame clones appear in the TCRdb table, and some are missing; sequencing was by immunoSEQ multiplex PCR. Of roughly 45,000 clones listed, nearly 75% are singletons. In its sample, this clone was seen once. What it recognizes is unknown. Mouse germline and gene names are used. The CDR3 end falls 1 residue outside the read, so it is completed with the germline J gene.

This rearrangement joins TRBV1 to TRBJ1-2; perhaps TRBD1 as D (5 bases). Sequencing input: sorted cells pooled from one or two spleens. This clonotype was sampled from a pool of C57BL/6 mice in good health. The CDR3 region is CTCSADRRQTNSDYTF. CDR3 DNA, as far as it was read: TGCACCTGCAGTGCAGATCGCAGACAGACAAACTCCGACTACACC.